Given below is one T cell receptor beta chain in context. Its antigen is currently unknown. These data are taken from a study of human versus mouse CDR3 diversity and MHC coevolution. Study-level findings and limits: By iCHAO1, human TCR beta clonotypes numbered roughly 1.6 million, the most.

Clones were read by immunoSEQ multiplex PCR, and TCRdb kept only the in-frame ones, dropping some. Among tens of thousands of clones listed, under 95% were seen once. Germline V gene sequence: CDR1 MNHEY, CDR2 SMNVEV (reference sequence). V lost 7 bases and J lost 5, with 14 bases in between. This CDR3 is built from 14 residues. This sequence was found in a person aged 30 to 69 in good health. Sequencing input: naive CD4+ T cells from blood. Subset specified: CD45RO-negative CD62L-positive naive CD4 T cells. The chain recombines TRBV27 with TRBJ2-2, with D possibly matching TRBD2 (6 bases). CDR3 DNA: TGTGCCAGCAACCGGGACTCCTTGACCGGGGAGCTGTTTTTT. As protein: CASNRDSLTGELFF.